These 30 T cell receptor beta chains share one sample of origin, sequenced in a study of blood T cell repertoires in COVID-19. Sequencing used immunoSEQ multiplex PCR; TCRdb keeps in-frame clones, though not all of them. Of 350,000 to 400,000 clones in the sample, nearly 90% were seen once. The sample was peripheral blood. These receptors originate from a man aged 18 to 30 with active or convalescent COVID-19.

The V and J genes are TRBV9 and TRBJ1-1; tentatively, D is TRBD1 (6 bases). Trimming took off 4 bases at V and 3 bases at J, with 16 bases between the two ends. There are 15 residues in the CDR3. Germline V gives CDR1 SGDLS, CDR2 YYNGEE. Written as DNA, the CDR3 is TGTGCCAGCAGCCCTAGGGGGGGGCGCGACACTGAAGCTTTCTTT. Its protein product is CASSPRGGRDTEAFF.

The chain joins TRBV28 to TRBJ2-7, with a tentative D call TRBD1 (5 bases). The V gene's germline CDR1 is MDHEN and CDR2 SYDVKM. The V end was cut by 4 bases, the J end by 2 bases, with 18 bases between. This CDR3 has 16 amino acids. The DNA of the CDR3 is TGTGCCAGCAGTTCCTTTGGGGCTCCAACTACCTACGAGCAGTACTTC. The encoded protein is CASSSFGAPTTYEQYF.

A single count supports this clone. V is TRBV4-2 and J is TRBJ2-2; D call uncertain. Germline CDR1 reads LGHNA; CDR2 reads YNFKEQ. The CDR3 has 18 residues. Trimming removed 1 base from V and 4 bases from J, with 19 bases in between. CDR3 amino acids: CASSQVVRGSSGTGELFF. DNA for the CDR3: TGTGCCAGCAGCCAAGTGGTCCGCGGCAGCAGTGGCACCGGGGAGCTGTTTTTT.

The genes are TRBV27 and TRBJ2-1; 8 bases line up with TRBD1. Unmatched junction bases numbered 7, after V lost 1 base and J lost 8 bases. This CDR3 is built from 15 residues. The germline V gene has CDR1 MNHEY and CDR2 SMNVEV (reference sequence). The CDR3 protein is CASSLWAGGLDEQFF. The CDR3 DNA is TGTGCCAGCAGTTTATGGGCAGGGGGCTTGGATGAGCAGTTCTTC.

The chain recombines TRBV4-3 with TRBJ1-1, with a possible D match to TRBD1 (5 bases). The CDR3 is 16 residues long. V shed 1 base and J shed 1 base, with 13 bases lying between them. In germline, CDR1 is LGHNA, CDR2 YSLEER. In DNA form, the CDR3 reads TGCGCCAGCAGCCAAGCGTTGGGACTGGGGAACACTGAAGCTTTCTTT. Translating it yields CASSQALGLGNTEAFF.

The CDR3 region has the DNA TGTGCCAGCAGCCTCTTGGGGGGGACTAATGAAAAACTGTTTTTT. Translation: CASSLLGGTNEKLFF. The genes are TRBV28 and TRBJ1-4, with D possibly TRBD1 on 5 matching bases. Trimming cost V 6 bases and J 2 bases, with 13 bases left between them. The germline V gene has CDR1 MDHEN and CDR2 SYDVKM. This CDR3 spans 15 amino acids.

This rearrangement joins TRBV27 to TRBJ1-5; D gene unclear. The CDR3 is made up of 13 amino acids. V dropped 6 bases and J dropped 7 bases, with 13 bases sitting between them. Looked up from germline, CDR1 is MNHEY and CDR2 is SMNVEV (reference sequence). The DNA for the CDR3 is TGTGCCAGCAGCTTCCGGGATTGGCAGCCCCAGCATTTT. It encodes CASSFRDWQPQHF.

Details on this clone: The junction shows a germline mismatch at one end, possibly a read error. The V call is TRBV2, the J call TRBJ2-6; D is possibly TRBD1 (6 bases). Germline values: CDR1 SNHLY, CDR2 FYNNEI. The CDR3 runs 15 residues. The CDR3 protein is CASRLDRPKANVLTF. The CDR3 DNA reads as TGTGCCAGCAGACTAGACAGGCCCAAGGCCAACGTGCTGACTTTC. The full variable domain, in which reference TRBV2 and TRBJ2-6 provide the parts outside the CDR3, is EPEVTQTPSHQVTQMGQEVILRCVPISNHLYFYWYRQILGQKVEFLVSFYNNEISEKSEIFDDQFSVERPDGSNFTLKIRSTKLEDSAMYFCASRLDRPKANVLTFGAGSRLTVL.

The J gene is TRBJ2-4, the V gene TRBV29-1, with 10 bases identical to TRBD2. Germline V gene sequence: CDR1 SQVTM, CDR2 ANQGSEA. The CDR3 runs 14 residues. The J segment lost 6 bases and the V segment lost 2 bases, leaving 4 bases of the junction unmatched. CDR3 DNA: TGCAGCGTTGAACTAGCGGGAGTTCCAAACATTCAGTACTTC. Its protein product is CSVELAGVPNIQYF. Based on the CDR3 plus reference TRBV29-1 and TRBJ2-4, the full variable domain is SAVISQKPSRDICQRGTSLTIQCQVDSQVTMMFWYRQQPGQSLTLIATANQGSEATYESGFVIDKFPISRPNLTFSTLTVSNMSPEDSSIYLCSVELAGVPNIQYFGAGTRLSVL.

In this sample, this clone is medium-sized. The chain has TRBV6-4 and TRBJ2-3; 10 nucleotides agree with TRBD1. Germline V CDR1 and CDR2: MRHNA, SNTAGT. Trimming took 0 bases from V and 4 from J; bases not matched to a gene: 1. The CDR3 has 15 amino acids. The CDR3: CASSDSTGGADTQYF. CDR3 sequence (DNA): TGTGCCAGCAGTGACTCGACAGGGGGCGCAGATACGCAGTATTTT.

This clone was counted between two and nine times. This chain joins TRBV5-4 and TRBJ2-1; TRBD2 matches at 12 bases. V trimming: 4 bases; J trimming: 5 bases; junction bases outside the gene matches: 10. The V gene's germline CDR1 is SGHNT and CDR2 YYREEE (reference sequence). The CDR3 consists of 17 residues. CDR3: CASSRGGLAGPNNEQFF. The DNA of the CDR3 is TGTGCCAGCAGCCGCGGCGGACTAGCGGGACCTAACAATGAGCAGTTCTTC.

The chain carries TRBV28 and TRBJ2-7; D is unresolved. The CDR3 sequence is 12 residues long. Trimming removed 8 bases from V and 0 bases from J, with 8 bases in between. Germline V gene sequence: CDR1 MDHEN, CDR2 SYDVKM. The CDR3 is CASCEVSYEQYF. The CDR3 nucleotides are TGTGCCAGCTGTGAGGTCTCCTACGAGCAGTACTTC.

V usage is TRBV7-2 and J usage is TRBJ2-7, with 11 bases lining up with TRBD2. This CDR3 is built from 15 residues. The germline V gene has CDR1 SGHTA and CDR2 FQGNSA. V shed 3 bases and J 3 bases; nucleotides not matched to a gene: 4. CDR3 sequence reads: CASSFGLAGLYEQYF. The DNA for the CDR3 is TGTGCCAGCAGCTTCGGACTAGCGGGTCTCTACGAGCAGTACTTC.

CDR3 sequence: CASSYSRAQTVEAFF. The CDR3 DNA follows: TGTGCCAGCAGTTACTCGAGGGCGCAGACCGTTGAAGCTTTCTTT. The chain has TRBV6-5 and TRBJ1-1; D not resolved. The CDR3 is made up of 15 amino acids. The germline V gene encodes CDR1 MNHEY and CDR2 SVGAGI. Trimming removed 0 bases from V and 7 bases from J, with 15 bases in between.

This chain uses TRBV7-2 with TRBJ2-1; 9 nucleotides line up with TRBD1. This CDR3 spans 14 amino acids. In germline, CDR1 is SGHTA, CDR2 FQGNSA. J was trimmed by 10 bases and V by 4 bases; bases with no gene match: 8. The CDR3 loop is CASSSSRDRDEQFF. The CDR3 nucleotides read TGTGCCAGCAGCTCGTCCCGGGACAGGGACGAGCAGTTCTTC.

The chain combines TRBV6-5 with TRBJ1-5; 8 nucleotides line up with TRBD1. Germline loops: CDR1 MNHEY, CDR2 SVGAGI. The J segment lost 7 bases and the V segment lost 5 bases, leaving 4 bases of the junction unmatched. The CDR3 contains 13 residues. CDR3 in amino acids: CASSPDRGQPQHF. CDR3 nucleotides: TGTGCCAGCAGTCCAGACAGGGGCCAGCCCCAGCATTTT.

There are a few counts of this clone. The CDR3 region is CASSLNLYRARDEKLFF. The CDR3, as DNA: TGTGCCAGCAGCTTAAATCTATACAGGGCGCGGGATGAAAAACTGTTTTTT. The genes are TRBV7-2 and TRBJ1-4, with D possibly matching TRBD1 (6 bases). V was trimmed by 2 bases and J by 6 bases, leaving 19 bases between them. The CDR3 contains 17 residues. Per the germline V gene, CDR1 is SGHTA and CDR2 is FQGNSA. The variable domain in full, with the rest retrieved from reference TRBV7-2 and TRBJ1-4, is GAGVSQSPSNKVTEKGKDVELRCDPISGHTALYWYRQSLGQGLEFLIYFQGNSAPDKSGLPSDRFSAERTGGSVSTLTIQRTQQEDSAVYLCASSLNLYRARDEKLFFGSGTQLSVL.

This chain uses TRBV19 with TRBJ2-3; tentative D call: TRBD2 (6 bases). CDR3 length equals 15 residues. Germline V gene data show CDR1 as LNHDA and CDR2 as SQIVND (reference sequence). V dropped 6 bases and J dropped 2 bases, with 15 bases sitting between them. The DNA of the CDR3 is TGTGCCAGTAGGTCAATAGCGGAACCCACAGATACGCAGTATTTT. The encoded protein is CASRSIAEPTDTQYF.

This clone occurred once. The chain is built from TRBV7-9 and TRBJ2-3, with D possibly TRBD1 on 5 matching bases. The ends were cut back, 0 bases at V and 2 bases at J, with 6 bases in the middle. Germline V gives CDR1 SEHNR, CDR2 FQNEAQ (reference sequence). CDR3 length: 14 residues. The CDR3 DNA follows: TGTGCCAGCAGCTTAGCCAGGGCCACAGATACGCAGTATTTT. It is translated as CASSLARATDTQYF.

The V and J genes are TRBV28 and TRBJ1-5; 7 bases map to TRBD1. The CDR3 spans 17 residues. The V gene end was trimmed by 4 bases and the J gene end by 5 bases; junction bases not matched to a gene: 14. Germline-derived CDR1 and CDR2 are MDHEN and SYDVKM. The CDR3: CASSSPMTDRADQPQHF. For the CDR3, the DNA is TGTGCCAGCAGTTCCCCTATGACCGACAGGGCGGATCAGCCCCAGCATTTT.

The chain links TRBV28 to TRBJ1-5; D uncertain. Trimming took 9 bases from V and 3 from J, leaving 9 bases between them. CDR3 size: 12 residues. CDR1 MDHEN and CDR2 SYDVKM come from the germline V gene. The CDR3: CARLYSNQPQHF. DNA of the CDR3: TGTGCCAGGCTCTATTCCAATCAGCCCCAGCATTTT.

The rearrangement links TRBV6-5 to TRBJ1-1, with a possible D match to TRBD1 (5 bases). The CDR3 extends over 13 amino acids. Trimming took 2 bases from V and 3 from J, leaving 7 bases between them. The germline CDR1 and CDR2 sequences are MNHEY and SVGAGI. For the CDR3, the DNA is TGTGCCAGCAGTTACCGGGGGGACACTGAAGCTTTCTTT. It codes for CASSYRGDTEAFF.

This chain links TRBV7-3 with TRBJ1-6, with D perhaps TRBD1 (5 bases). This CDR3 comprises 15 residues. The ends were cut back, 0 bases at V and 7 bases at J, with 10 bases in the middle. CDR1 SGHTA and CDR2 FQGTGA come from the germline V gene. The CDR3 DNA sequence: TGTGCCAGCAGCTTAACTCCAGGGAACAATTCACCCCTCCACTTT. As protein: CASSLTPGNNSPLHF. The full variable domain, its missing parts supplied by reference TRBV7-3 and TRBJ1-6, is GAGVSQTPSNKVTEKGKYVELRCDPISGHTALYWYRQSLGQGPEFLIYFQGTGAADDSGLPNDRFFAVRPEGSVSTLKIQRTERGDSAVYLCASSLTPGNNSPLHFGNGTRLTVT.

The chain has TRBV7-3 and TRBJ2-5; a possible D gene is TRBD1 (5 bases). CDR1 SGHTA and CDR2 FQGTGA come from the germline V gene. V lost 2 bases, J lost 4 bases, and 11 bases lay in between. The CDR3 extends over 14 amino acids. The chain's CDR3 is CASSLPDRLETQYF. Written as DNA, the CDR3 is TGTGCCAGCAGCTTACCCGACAGACTAGAGACCCAGTACTTC. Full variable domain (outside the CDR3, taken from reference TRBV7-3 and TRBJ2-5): GAGVSQTPSNKVTEKGKYVELRCDPISGHTALYWYRQSLGQGPEFLIYFQGTGAADDSGLPNDRFFAVRPEGSVSTLKIQRTERGDSAVYLCASSLPDRLETQYFGPGTRLLVL.

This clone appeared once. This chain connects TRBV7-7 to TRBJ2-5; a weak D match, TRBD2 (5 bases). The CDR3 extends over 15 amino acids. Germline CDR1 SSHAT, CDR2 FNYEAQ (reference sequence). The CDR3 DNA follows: TGTGCTAGCGCTTTAAGTCTGAGTCCCCAAGAGACCCAGTACTTC. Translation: CASALSLSPQETQYF.

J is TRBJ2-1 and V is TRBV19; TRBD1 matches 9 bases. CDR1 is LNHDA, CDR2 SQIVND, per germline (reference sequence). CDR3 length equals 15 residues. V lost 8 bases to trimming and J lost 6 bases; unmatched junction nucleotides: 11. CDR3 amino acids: CASSLRDRAPNEQFF. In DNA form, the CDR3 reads TGTGCCAGTTCCCTAAGGGACAGGGCCCCCAATGAGCAGTTCTTC.

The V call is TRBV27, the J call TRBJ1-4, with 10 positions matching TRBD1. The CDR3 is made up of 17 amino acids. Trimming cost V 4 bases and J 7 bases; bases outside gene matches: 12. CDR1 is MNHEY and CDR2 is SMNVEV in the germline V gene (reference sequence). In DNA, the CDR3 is TGTGCCAGCAGTTCCATAGGACGACAGGGGGCTAGTGAAAAACTGTTTTTT. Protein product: CASSSIGRQGASEKLFF.

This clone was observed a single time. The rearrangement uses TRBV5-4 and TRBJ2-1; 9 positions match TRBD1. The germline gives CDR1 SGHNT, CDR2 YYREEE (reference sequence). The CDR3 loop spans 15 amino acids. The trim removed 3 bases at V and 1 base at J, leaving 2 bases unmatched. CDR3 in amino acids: CASSSGTGSYNEQFF. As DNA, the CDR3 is TGTGCCAGCAGCTCCGGGACAGGGTCCTACAATGAGCAGTTCTTC.

The CDR3, as DNA: TGTGCCAGCAGCTTGGGACTAGCGGGAGATGAGCAGTACTTC. Protein sequence: CASSLGLAGDEQYF. The chain employs TRBV5-4 and TRBJ2-7; 12 nucleotides match TRBD2. The CDR3 has 14 residues. Germline V gene data show CDR1 as SGHNT and CDR2 as YYREEE (reference sequence). J was trimmed by 7 bases and V by 0 bases; bases with no gene match: 2. Full variable domain (remainder filled in from reference TRBV5-4 and TRBJ2-7): ETGVTQSPTHLIKTRGQQVTLRCSSQSGHNTVSWYQQALGQGPQFIFQYYREEENGRGNFPPRFSGLQFPNYSSELNVNALELDDSALYLCASSLGLAGDEQYFGPGTRLTVT.

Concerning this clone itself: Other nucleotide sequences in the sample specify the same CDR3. DNA for the CDR3: TGTGCCAGCAGTTTGATTAGTAGCAATCAGCCCCAGCATTTT. Translating it yields CASSLISSNQPQHF. J is TRBJ1-5 and V is TRBV28, with D hard to call. This CDR3 has 14 residues. V lost 3 bases and J lost 0, with 6 bases in between. The germline CDR1 and CDR2 sequences are MDHEN and SYDVKM.